This T cell receptor (beta chain) was sequenced in a study of CD8+ T cells in alopecia areata. As for treatment: oral pan-JAK inhibitor, 5-10 mg twice daily. Following extraction, RNA underwent reverse transcription to cDNA, which served as the sequencing template. TCRdb keeps only in-frame clones here, not all; method: immunoSEQ multiplex PCR. This sample has roughly 70,000 clones, with approximately 29% found just once. CDR1 KGHSH and CDR2 LQKENI come from the germline V gene. The germline V and J ends were trimmed by 3 bases and 1 base, with 16 bases remaining between them. CDR3 size: 18 residues. This clone was seen repeatedly, ten times or more.

V gene TRBV18 combines with J gene TRBJ2-6; no firm D call. The origin of this receptor is a human donor with alopecia areata. Sequenced material: CD8+ T cells sorted from blood, taken at week 4, from a patient treated with tofacitinib. The CDR3 loop is CASSPVNPAGSGANVLTF. CDR3 DNA sequence: TGTGCCAGCTCACCCGTCAATCCAGCCGGGTCTGGGGCCAACGTCCTGACTTTC.